The entry below describes one T cell receptor (beta chain). V lost 8 bases to trimming and J lost 8 bases; unmatched junction nucleotides: 7. This CDR3 has 13 residues. Germline-derived CDR1 and CDR2 are SQVTM and ANQGSEA. Sequencing was performed with immunoSEQ multiplex PCR; in TCRdb, only in-frame clones are kept and a portion is missing. The sample consists of some 120,000 clones, about 89% of them appearing once. The sample belongs to a study of blood T cell repertoires in COVID-19. The chain combines TRBV29-1 with TRBJ1-6; TRBD1 matches at 9 bases. This receptor was obtained from a man in his forties with acute or convalescent COVID-19. Sequenced material: peripheral blood. CDR3 sequence (DNA): TGCAGCTCCAGGGACAGGGATGATTCACCCCTCCACTTT. Protein: CSSRDRDDSPLHF.